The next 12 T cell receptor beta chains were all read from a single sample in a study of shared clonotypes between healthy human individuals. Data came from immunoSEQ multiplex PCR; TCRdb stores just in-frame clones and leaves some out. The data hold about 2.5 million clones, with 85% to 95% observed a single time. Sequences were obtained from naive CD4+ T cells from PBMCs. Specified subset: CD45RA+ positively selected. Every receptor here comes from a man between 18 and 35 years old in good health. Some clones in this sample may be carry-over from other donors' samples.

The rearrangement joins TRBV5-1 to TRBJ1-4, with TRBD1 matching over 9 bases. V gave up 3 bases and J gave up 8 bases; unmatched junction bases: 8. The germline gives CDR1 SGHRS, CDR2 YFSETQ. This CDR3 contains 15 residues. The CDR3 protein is CASSSAGTGWEKLFF. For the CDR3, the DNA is TGCGCCAGCAGCTCAGCCGGGACAGGGTGGGAAAAACTGTTTTTT.

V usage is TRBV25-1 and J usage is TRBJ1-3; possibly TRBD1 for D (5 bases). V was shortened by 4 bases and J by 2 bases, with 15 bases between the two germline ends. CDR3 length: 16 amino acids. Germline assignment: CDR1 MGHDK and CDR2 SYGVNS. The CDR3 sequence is CASSVTGEGTGNTIYF. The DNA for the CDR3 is TGTGCCAGCAGTGTAACGGGTGAGGGGACTGGAAACACCATATATTTT.

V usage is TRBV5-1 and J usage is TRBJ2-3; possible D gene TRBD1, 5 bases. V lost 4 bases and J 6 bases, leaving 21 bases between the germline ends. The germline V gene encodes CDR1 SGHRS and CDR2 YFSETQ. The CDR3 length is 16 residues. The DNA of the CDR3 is TGCGCCAGCAGCGCAGACCAGGGTCCCCCCATGGATACGCAGTATTTT. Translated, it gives CASSADQGPPMDTQYF.

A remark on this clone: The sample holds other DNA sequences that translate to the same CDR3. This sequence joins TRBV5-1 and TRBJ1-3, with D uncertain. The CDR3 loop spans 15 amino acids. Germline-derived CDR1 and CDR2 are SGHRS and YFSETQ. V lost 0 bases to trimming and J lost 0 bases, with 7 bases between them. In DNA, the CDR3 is TGCGCCAGCAGCTTGGGGACCGTCTCTGGAAACACCATATATTTT. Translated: CASSLGTVSGNTIYF.

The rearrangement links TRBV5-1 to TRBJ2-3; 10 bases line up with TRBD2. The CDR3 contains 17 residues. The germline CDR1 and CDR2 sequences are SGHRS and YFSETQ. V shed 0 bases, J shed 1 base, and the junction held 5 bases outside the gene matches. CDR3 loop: CASSLAEAGGRTDTQYF. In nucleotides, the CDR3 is TGCGCCAGCAGCTTGGCCGAAGCGGGAGGGCGCACAGATACGCAGTATTTT.

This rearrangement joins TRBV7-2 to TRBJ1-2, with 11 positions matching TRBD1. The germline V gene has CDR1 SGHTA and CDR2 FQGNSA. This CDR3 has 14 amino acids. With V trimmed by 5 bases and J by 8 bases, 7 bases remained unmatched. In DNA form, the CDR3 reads TGTGCCAGCAGCGGGGGACAGGGGGTTGGAGGCTACACCTTC. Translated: CASSGGQGVGGYTF.

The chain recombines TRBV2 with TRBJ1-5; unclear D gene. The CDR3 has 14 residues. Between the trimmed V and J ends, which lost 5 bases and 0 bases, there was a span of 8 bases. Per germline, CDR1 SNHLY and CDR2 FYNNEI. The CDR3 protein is CASSREASNQPQHF. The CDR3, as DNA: TGTGCCAGCAGTAGGGAGGCTAGCAATCAGCCCCAGCATTTT.

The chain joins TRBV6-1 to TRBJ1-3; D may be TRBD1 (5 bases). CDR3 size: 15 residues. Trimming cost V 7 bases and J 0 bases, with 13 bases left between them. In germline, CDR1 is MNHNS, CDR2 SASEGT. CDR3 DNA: TGTGCCAGCACGGCGGGGCCCAGCTCTGGAAACACCATATATTTT. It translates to CASTAGPSSGNTIYF.

CDR3 coding DNA: TGTGCCAGTAGTATAGATTTTCCCTGGACCGAAAATCAGCCCCAGCATTTT. It translates to CASSIDFPWTENQPQHF. This sequence joins TRBV19 and TRBJ1-5, with D hard to call. CDR1 is LNHDA and CDR2 is SQIVND in the germline V gene (reference sequence). The CDR3 totals 17 residues. Deletions cut 0 bases from V and 4 bases from J, with 16 bases between.

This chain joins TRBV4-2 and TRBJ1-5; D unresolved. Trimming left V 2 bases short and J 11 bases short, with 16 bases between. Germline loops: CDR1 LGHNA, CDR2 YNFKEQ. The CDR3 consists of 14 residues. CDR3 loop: CASSQSVGVVSQHF. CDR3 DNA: TGTGCCAGCAGCCAATCGGTCGGGGTGGTGTCCCAGCATTTT.

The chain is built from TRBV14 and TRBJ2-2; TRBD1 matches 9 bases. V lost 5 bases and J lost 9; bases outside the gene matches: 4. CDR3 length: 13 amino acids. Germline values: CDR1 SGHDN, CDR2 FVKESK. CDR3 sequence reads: CASSSYRGRELFF. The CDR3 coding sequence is TGTGCCAGCAGCTCCTACAGGGGGCGGGAGCTGTTTTTT.

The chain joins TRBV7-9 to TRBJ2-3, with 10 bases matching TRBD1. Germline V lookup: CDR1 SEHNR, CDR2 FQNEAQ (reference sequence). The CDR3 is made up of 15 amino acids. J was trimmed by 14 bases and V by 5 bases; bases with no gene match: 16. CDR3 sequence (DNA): TGTGCCAGCAGCCGATCCGGGACAGGGGTTCCCCAAGGGTATTTT. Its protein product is CASSRSGTGVPQGYF.